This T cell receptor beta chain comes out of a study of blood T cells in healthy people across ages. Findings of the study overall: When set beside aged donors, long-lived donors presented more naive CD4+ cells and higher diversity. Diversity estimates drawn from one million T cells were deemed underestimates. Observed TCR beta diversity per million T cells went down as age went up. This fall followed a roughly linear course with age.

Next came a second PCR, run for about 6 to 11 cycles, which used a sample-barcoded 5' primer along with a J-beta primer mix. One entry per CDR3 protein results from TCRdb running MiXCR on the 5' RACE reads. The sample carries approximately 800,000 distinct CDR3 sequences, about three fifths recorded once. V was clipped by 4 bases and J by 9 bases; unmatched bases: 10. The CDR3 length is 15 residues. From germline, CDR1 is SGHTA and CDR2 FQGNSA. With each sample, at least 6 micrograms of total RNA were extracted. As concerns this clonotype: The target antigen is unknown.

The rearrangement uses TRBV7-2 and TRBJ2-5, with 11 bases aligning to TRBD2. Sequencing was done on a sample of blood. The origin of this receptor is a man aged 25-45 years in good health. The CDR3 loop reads CASSWASGGRSAQYF. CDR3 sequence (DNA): TGTGCCAGCAGCTGGGCTAGCGGGGGGAGGTCGGCCCAGTACTTC.